This T cell receptor beta chain was sequenced during a study of T cell changes during pregnancy in multiple sclerosis. Germline CDR1 is SNHLY and CDR2 is FYNNEI. Deletions cut 1 base from V and 10 bases from J, with 14 bases between. There are 15 residues in the CDR3. Generated by immunoSEQ multiplex PCR, the TCRdb table keeps only in-frame clones and is missing some. Among 50,000 to 70,000 clones, around 93% were seen once, and the ten largest hold 0.65% to 0.9%. The material was peripheral blood, obtained in the first trimester of pregnancy. J is TRBJ1-6 and V is TRBV2, with D maybe TRBD1 (6 bases). The TCR was taken from a female donor with multiple sclerosis, enrolled in a pregnancy study. The CDR3 loop is CASSEETGMGSPLHF. In nucleotides, the CDR3 is TGTGCCAGCAGTGAAGAAACAGGGATGGGATCACCCCTCCACTTT.